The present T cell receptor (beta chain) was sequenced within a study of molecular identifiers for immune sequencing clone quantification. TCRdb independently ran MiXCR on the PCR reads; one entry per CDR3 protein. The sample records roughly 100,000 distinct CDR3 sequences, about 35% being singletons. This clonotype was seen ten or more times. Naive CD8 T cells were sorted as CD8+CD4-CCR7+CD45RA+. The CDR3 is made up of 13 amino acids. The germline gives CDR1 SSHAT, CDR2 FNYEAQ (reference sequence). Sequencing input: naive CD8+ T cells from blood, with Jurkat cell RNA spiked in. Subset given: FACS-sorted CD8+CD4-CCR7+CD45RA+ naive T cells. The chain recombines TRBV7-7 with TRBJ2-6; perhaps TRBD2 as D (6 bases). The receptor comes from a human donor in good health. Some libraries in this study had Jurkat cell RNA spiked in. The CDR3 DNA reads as TGTGCTAGCGGTAGCACTGGGGCCAACGTCCTGACTTTC. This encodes CASGSTGANVLTF.